The next 9 T cell receptor beta chains were all read from a single sample in a study of T cells in Graves' hyperthyroidism and ophthalmopathy. TCR beta CDR3 region amplification was performed from RNA transcripts. HTBI primers were used for first-round RT-PCR of the TCR CDR3. Each CDR3 protein gets one entry after TCRdb re-called the multiplex PCR reads with MiXCR. This sample has about 180,000 distinct CDR3 sequences, with over 15% found just once. The sample comprised blood. The receptors shown here come from a woman between 50 and 59 years old with Graves' hyperthyroidism.

This clonotype was recorded many times. The chain uses TRBV6-2 or TRBV6-3 and TRBJ2-2; D may match TRBD1 or TRBD2 (5 bases each). CDR3 length equals 15 residues. Germline CDR1 is MNHEY and CDR2 is SVGEGT. Between the trimmed V and J ends, which lost 5 bases and 5 bases, there was a span of 15 bases. For the CDR3, the DNA is TGTGCCAGCAGTACCCGGGACCATACAACCGGGGAGCTGTTTTTT. Protein product: CASSTRDHTTGELFF.

The V call is TRBV4-1, the J call TRBJ2-3; 8 bases match TRBD2. Germline V CDR1 and CDR2: MGHRA, YSYEKL. V lost 5 bases and J lost 6; bases outside the gene matches: 13. The CDR3 runs 16 residues. In DNA form, the CDR3 reads TGCGCCAGCAGCTCCGGCGTAGCGGGGAGTCCGGATACGCAGTATTTT. It yields the protein CASSSGVAGSPDTQYF.

This clonotype was seen repeatedly, ten times or more. CDR3: CASSYRGVGFTTDTQYF. CDR3 bases: TGTGCCAGCAGTTACCGTGGAGTTGGCTTTACGACAGATACGCAGTATTTT. This chain uses TRBV6-5 with TRBJ2-3, with no clear D. The ends were cut back, 2 bases at V and 3 bases at J, with 18 bases in the middle. CDR1 is MNHEY, CDR2 SVGAGI, per germline. The CDR3 has 17 residues.

This chain uses TRBV27 with TRBJ1-2, with 12 positions matching TRBD1. Germline V gene sequence: CDR1 MNHEY, CDR2 SMNVEV (reference sequence). The CDR3 loop spans 16 amino acids. V lost 9 bases to trimming and J lost 0 bases; unmatched junction nucleotides: 8. The CDR3 DNA reads as TGTGCCAGTCCGGGGACAGGGGGCATAACTAACTATGGCTACACCTTC. This translates into CASPGTGGITNYGYTF.

This clonotype was counted many times. This chain connects TRBV20-1 to TRBJ2-7, with TRBD2 matching 13 bases. The CDR3 extends over 17 amino acids. In germline, CDR1 is DFQATT, CDR2 SNEGSKA (reference sequence). Germline trimming cut 5 bases from V and 0 bases from J; bases unmatched to any gene: 10. The CDR3 coding sequence is TGCAGTGCTGAGCCGGGACTAGCGGGGCTGAGCTCCTACGAGCAGTACTTC. It translates to CSAEPGLAGLSSYEQYF.

This clonotype was found a few times. The genes are TRBV9 and TRBJ2-1, with 14 bases that match TRBD2. Germline CDR1 and CDR2: SGDLS and YYNGEE. This CDR3 region has 19 residues. The ends lost 3 bases at V and 7 bases at J; junction bases unmatched: 15. The CDR3 spells CASSAGTRTSGGLLNEQFF. For the CDR3, the DNA is TGTGCCAGCAGCGCCGGGACGCGGACTAGCGGGGGGCTCCTTAATGAGCAGTTCTTC.

This clonotype was picked up a small number of times. The chain uses TRBV5-4 and TRBJ1-6; weak D call: TRBD1 (6 bases). Germline assignment: CDR1 SGHNT and CDR2 YYREEE (reference sequence). Between the trimmed V and J ends, which lost 4 bases and 8 bases, there was a span of 16 bases. This CDR3 contains 15 residues. CDR3 nucleotides: TGTGCCAGCAGCCCCGGGTCGGGGGGCGATTCACCCCTCCACTTT. Amino acids: CASSPGSGGDSPLHF.

The CDR3 bases are TGCGCCAGCAGCTTGAGTCGACAGGAGGATGGCTACACCTTC. Amino acids: CASSLSRQEDGYTF. The chain is built from TRBV5-1 and TRBJ1-2, with D maybe TRBD1 (6 bases). The CDR3 has 14 residues. Per the germline V gene, CDR1 is SGHRS and CDR2 is YFSETQ. V was trimmed by 1 base and J by 6 bases, leaving 13 bases between them.

This clonotype was detected many times. V gene TRBV19 combines with J gene TRBJ1-5; D is unresolved. There are 15 residues in the CDR3. V lost 6 bases to trimming and J lost 0 bases, with 12 bases between them. The germline V gene has CDR1 LNHDA and CDR2 SQIVND (reference sequence). CDR3 amino acids: CASRVGSSSNQPQHF. The CDR3 DNA reads as TGTGCCAGTAGGGTTGGAAGCTCTAGCAATCAGCCCCAGCATTTT.